This T cell receptor (beta chain) came from a study of blood T cell repertoires in COVID-19. Whole-study context: Collection of acute and convalescent COVID-19 samples took place in the United States, Italy and Spain. The analysed material was cDNA or gDNA that came from T cells, B-cell-depleted T cells, or PBMCs.

The repertoire was sequenced with immunoSEQ multiplex PCR; TCRdb's copy has only in-frame clones and lacks some. The repertoire holds around 200,000 clones, with 85% to 90% as singletons. J gave up 7 bases and V 6 bases, and 6 bases lay outside the gene matches. The CDR3 totals 13 residues. Germline CDR1 and CDR2: SNHLY and FYNNEI. Specimen: peripheral blood. This receptor was identified in a woman aged 18-35 years who had recovered from COVID-19. This chain connects TRBV2 to TRBJ1-1, with 9 positions matching TRBD1. The CDR3 loop reads CASRGQGRSEAFF. The CDR3 nucleotides are TGTGCCAGCAGGGGACAGGGACGAAGTGAAGCTTTCTTT.